The source of this T cell receptor (beta chain) is a study of cytomegalovirus exposure and HLA in healthy donors. For the study at large: Earlier, approximately 180 million T cells were analyzed, and over 95 million unique TCR beta sequences were found among them.

Comment on this clone: The antigen remains undetermined.

Whole-study results and caveats: Confirmation was obtained in vitro that a few CMV-associated chains are specific for CMV antigens. The Asian-associated ancestry cluster reportedly had fewer N-insertions than the approximately 610-donor mean in a later analysis.

The primer mix had 60 Vbeta and 13 Jbeta primers. The protocol was immunoSEQ multiplex PCR, while the TCRdb copy is restricted to in-frame clones and leaves out a portion. The sample gives roughly 140,000 clones, approximately 80% of which show up once; around 4.9% is in the top ten. The sequencing input was PBMCs. This TCR was recovered from a male donor in good health and CMV-seronegative.

DNA for the CDR3: TGCAGTGCTCCAGACACTGGCTACACCTTC. This translates into CSAPDTGYTF. The V and J genes are TRBV20-1 and TRBJ1-2; no definite D call. CDR3 length: 10 residues. V was cut by 5 bases and J by 7 bases, with 8 bases left in between. Germline lookup yields CDR1 DFQATT and CDR2 SNEGSKA (reference sequence).